The clone carrying this T cell receptor (beta chain) was observed many times. Its specificity is unknown. The data were obtained in a study of T-cell reconstitution after alpha-beta-depleted transplantation in children. Findings and limits, study-wide: There were some patients whose high TCRbeta diversity at day 60 came from surviving recipient T cells and thymic progenitors. By about two months after transplant, alpha-beta T cells reportedly arose from several hundred graft clones that had expanded. Newly generated T cells supplied most T-cell counts and diversity one year post-transplant.

Unique molecular identifiers tagged the TCRbeta library. TCRdb recomputed calls from the PCR reads with MiXCR, one row per CDR3 protein. The sample consists of 500,000 or so distinct CDR3 sequences, about an eighth of them appearing once. This TCR was recovered from a female patient between 2 and 15 years old who had a stem cell transplant for aplastic anemia, so the T cells may come from the graft donor. The material was PBMCs, mostly from graft donor cells, obtained 180 days after TCRalphabeta/CD19-depleted stem cell transplant.

CDR3 in DNA: TGCGCCAGCAGCTCGGAACTCCTCGGCACTGAAGCTTTCTTT. Protein sequence: CASSSELLGTEAFF. This chain links TRBV5-1 with TRBJ1-1; no definite D call. This CDR3 comprises 14 residues. Germline V gives CDR1 SGHRS, CDR2 YFSETQ. Trimming took off 3 bases at V and 4 bases at J, with 13 bases between the two ends.